One and the same sample provided the 21 T cell receptor beta chains below, sequenced in a study of T cells after yellow fever vaccination. TCRdb fed the 5' RACE reads into MiXCR, producing one record per CDR3 protein. Of hundreds of thousands of distinct CDR3 sequences in the sample, about 12% were seen once. The sequences come from PBMCs, collected on the day of the yellow fever booster vaccination. These receptors all come from a young man who received the YFV17D yellow fever vaccine.

Only a few counts were recorded for this clonotype. The chain uses TRBV7-2 and TRBJ1-1; D is perhaps TRBD1 (5 bases). The CDR3 is 15 amino acids. The germline CDR1 and CDR2 sequences are SGHTA and FQGNSA. V was shortened by 2 bases and J by 4 bases, with 14 bases between the two germline ends. CDR3 sequence: CASSLLWAGGTEAFF. In DNA, the CDR3 is TGTGCCAGCAGCTTATTGTGGGCTGGGGGCACTGAAGCTTTCTTT.

This clonotype was detected a few times. The chain uses TRBV29-1 and TRBJ2-5; D not certain. The germline CDR1 and CDR2 sequences are SQVTM and ANQGSEA. The CDR3 contains 11 residues. V was pared by 4 bases and J by 7 bases, with 10 bases between. This CDR3 reads CSVGSVRTQYF. The CDR3 DNA reads TGCAGCGTTGGGTCGGTCCGGACCCAGTACTTC.

CDR3 DNA sequence: TGTGCCAGCAGCCTCATCGAGACAGGGCAAGTCGGAGAGCAGTACTTC. It yields the protein CASSLIETGQVGEQYF. The rearrangement joins TRBV28 to TRBJ2-7; TRBD1 agrees at 7 bases. The CDR3 is made up of 16 amino acids. Trimming removed 6 bases from V and 7 bases from J; junction bases left unmatched: 18. Per germline, CDR1 MDHEN and CDR2 SYDVKM.

The J gene is TRBJ2-2, the V gene TRBV12-3 or TRBV12-4; 8 nucleotides line up with TRBD2. V was clipped by 6 bases and J by 5 bases; unmatched bases: 5. This CDR3 contains 14 residues. In DNA, the CDR3 is TGTGCCAGCAGGCGGCAGCGGGAGACCGGGGAGCTGTTTTTT. Protein sequence: CASRRQRETGELFF.

The chain has TRBV19 and TRBJ2-1; 7 bases map to TRBD1. The CDR3 length is 15 residues. Trimming cost V 4 bases and J 2 bases; bases outside gene matches: 5. CDR1 is LNHDA and CDR2 is SQIVND in the germline V gene (reference sequence). Written as DNA, the CDR3 is TGTGCCAGTAGTACGTCGCAGGGGGCCTACAATGAGCAGTTCTTC. The encoded protein is CASSTSQGAYNEQFF.

The J gene is TRBJ1-1, the V gene TRBV7-2, with a tentative D call TRBD1 (6 bases). Trimming pared 5 bases from V and 3 bases from J, leaving 16 bases between. The V gene's germline CDR1 is SGHTA and CDR2 FQGNSA. The CDR3 has 15 residues. The CDR3 loop reads CASSRNREPYTEAFF. CDR3 DNA sequence: TGTGCCAGCAGCAGGAACAGGGAGCCCTACACTGAAGCTTTCTTT. Supplemented by reference TRBV7-2 and TRBJ1-1, the full variable domain reads GAGVSQSPSNKVTEKGKDVELRCDPISGHTALYWYRQSLGQGLEFLIYFQGNSAPDKSGLPSDRFSAERTGGSVSTLTIQRTQQEDSAVYLCASSRNREPYTEAFFGQGTRLTVV.

Regarding this clonotype: An end of the junction does not agree with germline; a read error may underlie this. This sequence joins TRBV20-1 and TRBJ2-1; D is unclear. This CDR3 is built from 14 residues. Germline CDR1 is DFQATT and CDR2 is SNEGSKA (reference sequence). The CDR3 loop is CSASPTSTAALAVF. The DNA of the CDR3 is TGCAGTGCTAGCCCCACATCAACGGCCGCTTTAGCAGTCTTC.

This clonotype was seen a handful of times. A read error may account for a junction end that differs from germline. The rearrangement uses TRBV7-2 and TRBJ2-7; 9 bases align to TRBD2. Germline values: CDR1 SGHTA, CDR2 FQGNSA. This CDR3 is 15 amino acids long. The CDR3 region has the DNA TGTGCCAGCAGTACCGACGGACTAGCGATCGACGAACAGTACTTC. This codes for CASSTDGLAIDEQYF.

The V gene is TRBV19, the J gene TRBJ2-1, with 8 nucleotides matching TRBD2. The length of the CDR3 is 14 residues. Germline trimming cut 6 bases from V and 0 bases from J; bases unmatched to any gene: 1. Per the germline V gene, CDR1 is LNHDA and CDR2 is SQIVND (reference sequence). This CDR3 reads CASSGRDSYNEQFF. The CDR3 region has the DNA TGTGCCAGTAGCGGGAGGGACTCCTACAATGAGCAGTTCTTC.

This clonotype was seen a few times. The chain carries TRBV19 and TRBJ1-5; D may be TRBD1 (6 bases). V lost 7 bases, J lost 9 bases, and 19 bases lay in between. Germline assignment: CDR1 LNHDA and CDR2 SQIVND (reference sequence). The CDR3 has 14 amino acids. The CDR3 nucleotides read TGTGCCAGTAACGCCTTGGACAGCGGAGGGCCCCAGCATTTT. This codes for CASNALDSGGPQHF.

This clonotype was seen a handful of times. The chain uses TRBV30 and TRBJ1-5; D possibly corresponds to TRBD1 (6 bases). The CDR3 totals 14 residues. Germline CDR1 reads GTSNPN; CDR2 reads SVGIG (reference sequence). V was pared by 3 bases and J by 6 bases, with 15 bases between. The CDR3 protein is CAWRGHGGIQPQHF. The CDR3 DNA is TGTGCCTGGAGGGGGCACGGGGGCATTCAGCCCCAGCATTTT.

The rearrangement uses TRBV7-2 and TRBJ1-3; 7 bases match TRBD1. Germline V gene data show CDR1 as SGHTA and CDR2 as FQGNSA. V was pared by 6 bases and J by 0 bases, with 26 bases of the junction left unmatched. The CDR3 has 22 amino acids. The CDR3 bases are TGTGCCAGCAGTTTCTATGCGGAGCGTAGCGGCCGGGACAGCCGCTCTGGAAACACCATATATTTT. This translates into CASSFYAERSGRDSRSGNTIYF.

This clonotype was found a few times. The chain is built from TRBV5-1 and TRBJ2-1; D is undetermined. CDR3 length: 14 residues. V lost 0 bases, J lost 5 bases, and 9 bases lay in between. Germline V lookup: CDR1 SGHRS, CDR2 YFSETQ. As DNA, the CDR3 is TGCGCCAGCAGCTTGGCCGTCGACGACAATGAGCAGTTCTTC. It codes for CASSLAVDDNEQFF.

The gene calls are TRBV29-1 and TRBJ1-2; no reliable D call. Germline V gene data show CDR1 as SQVTM and CDR2 as ANQGSEA. Between the trimmed V and J ends, which lost 3 bases and 0 bases, there was a span of 11 bases. The CDR3 is 14 residues long. The CDR3 region has the DNA TGCAGCGTTGATGGTCAAGATACTAACTATGGCTACACCTTC. It specifies CSVDGQDTNYGYTF.

This clonotype was seen a handful of times. The chain couples TRBV30 to TRBJ2-2; the match to TRBD1 covers 7 bases. V trimming: 4 bases; J trimming: 3 bases; junction bases outside the gene matches: 5. The CDR3 is 14 amino acids. Per germline, CDR1 GTSNPN and CDR2 SVGIG (reference sequence). The CDR3 sequence: CAWNRQGYTGELFF. DNA of the CDR3: TGTGCCTGGAACCGACAGGGTTACACCGGGGAGCTGTTTTTT.

The V call is TRBV4-3, the J call TRBJ2-3, with TRBD2 matching 7 bases. The CDR3 runs 15 residues. Germline lookup yields CDR1 LGHNA and CDR2 YSLEER. V gave up 0 bases and J gave up 8 bases; unmatched junction bases: 8. CDR3 DNA: TGCGCCAGCAGCCAAGATGGGGGGGTTTCGGTTACGCAGTATTTT. Residues: CASSQDGGVSVTQYF.

Remarks on this clonotype: Germline is not matched at one junction end, which may reflect a read error. The CDR3 sequence: CCARDLPGLDSYEQYF. The CDR3 nucleotides read TGCTGTGCTAGAGATTTGCCGGGTCTAGACTCCTACGAGCAGTACTTC. V gene TRBV20-1 combines with J gene TRBJ2-7; D gene ambiguous. Germline assignment: CDR1 DFQATT and CDR2 SNEGSKA (reference sequence). The CDR3 has 16 amino acids.

The sample holds one count of this clonotype. The gene calls are TRBV20-1 and TRBJ2-1; 15 bases are a match to TRBD2. This CDR3 has 15 amino acids. Germline V gene data show CDR1 as DFQATT and CDR2 as SNEGSKA (reference sequence). Unmatched junction bases numbered 7, after V lost 6 bases and J lost 7 bases. CDR3 sequence (DNA): TGCAGTGCCGGACTAGCGGGAGGGCAAGTAAATGAGCAGTTCTTC. It yields the protein CSAGLAGGQVNEQFF.

The sample holds a few counts of this clonotype. Here the CDR3 reads CASSPGQGIWSPLHF. The DNA of the CDR3 is TGTGCCAGCAGCCCCGGACAGGGGATATGGTCACCCCTCCACTTT. The chain is built from TRBV7-2 and TRBJ1-6; 9 bases agree with TRBD1. Looked up from germline, CDR1 is SGHTA and CDR2 is FQGNSA. CDR3 length: 15 residues. The V gene end was trimmed by 5 bases and the J gene end by 10 bases; junction bases not matched to a gene: 9.

This clonotype has more than one count but fewer than ten. This chain links TRBV12-3 or TRBV12-4 with TRBJ2-1, with 8 bases matching TRBD2. The V and J ends lost 5 bases and 10 bases, in that order; junction bases with no gene match: 7. The CDR3 covers 13 residues. As DNA, the CDR3 is TGTGCCAGCAGTGAAGGACTAGCTGGCGAGCAGTTCTTC. This codes for CASSEGLAGEQFF.

The chain has TRBV19 and TRBJ2-2, with 7 bases lining up with TRBD1. The ends lost 4 bases at V and 3 bases at J; junction bases unmatched: 2. CDR1 is LNHDA and CDR2 is SQIVND in the germline V gene (reference sequence). CDR3 size: 14 residues. CDR3 nucleotide sequence: TGTGCCAGTAGTAACAGGGGACACACCGGGGAGCTGTTTTTT. This codes for CASSNRGHTGELFF.